The 10 T cell receptor beta chains reported below all come from one sample, sequenced in a study of CD8 T cells in Susac syndrome. An amount of RNA that ranged from roughly 0.5 to 1 ug was reverse transcribed with random hexamers. Using its own MiXCR run on the immunoSEQ multiplex PCR reads, TCRdb lists one record per CDR3 protein. Seen here are under 95,000 distinct CDR3 sequences, approximately 95% observed once, and the top ten hold more than 0.45%. Sequenced sample: CD8+ T cells from PBMCs. All receptors come from a human donor with Susac syndrome.

CDR3 in amino acids: CASSRPLQRNTEAFF. The CDR3 nucleotides read TGTGCCAGCAGCCGGCCCTTACAGAGGAACACTGAAGCTTTCTTT. The chain uses TRBV14 and TRBJ1-1; D unresolved. The V end was cut by 4 bases, the J end by 1 base, with 13 bases between. The CDR3 extends over 15 amino acids. Germline values: CDR1 SGHDN, CDR2 FVKESK.

The rearrangement uses TRBV13 and TRBJ2-5, with 10 nucleotides matching TRBD2. There are 14 residues in the CDR3. CDR1 and CDR2 (germline): PRHDT, FYEKMQ (reference sequence). After removal of 5 bases from V and 5 bases from J, the junction contained 5 bases not matched to a gene. The CDR3 nucleotides are TGTGCCAGCAGCCTGGGACTAGCGAGGGAGACCCAGTACTTC. As protein: CASSLGLARETQYF. The variable domain in full, completed from reference TRBV13 and TRBJ2-5, reads AAGVIQSPRHLIKEKRETATLKCYPIPRHDTVYWYQQGPGQDPQFLISFYEKMQSDKGSIPDRFSAQQFSDYHSELNMSSLELGDSALYFCASSLGLARETQYFGPGTRLLVL.

The CDR3 region has the DNA TGCAGCGTTGAAGGGCCTTGGACAGGGGTCATGTGCGAGCAGTACTTC. Its translation: CSVEGPWTGVMCEQYF. The gene calls are TRBV29-1 and TRBJ2-7, with 9 bases that match TRBD1. CDR3 length: 16 residues. Germline V lookup: CDR1 SQVTM, CDR2 ANQGSEA. V dropped 1 base and J dropped 6; count of bases not matched to a gene: 13.

The chain links TRBV9 to TRBJ1-1; 8 positions match TRBD1. V was clipped by 2 bases and J by 1 base; unmatched bases: 4. The length of the CDR3 is 15 residues. Germline V CDR1 and CDR2: SGDLS, YYNGEE. The CDR3 is CASSVDDRGNTEAFF. CDR3 coding DNA: TGTGCCAGCAGCGTCGATGACAGGGGGAACACTGAAGCTTTCTTT.

A single count supports this clonotype. The chain carries TRBV2 and TRBJ2-3, with D possibly being TRBD2 (5 bases). The germline V and J ends were trimmed by 1 base and 2 bases, with 19 bases remaining between them. The CDR3 sequence is 18 residues long. CDR1 is SNHLY, CDR2 FYNNEI, per germline. The CDR3 protein is CASSEGLAEGSPTDTQYF. DNA for the CDR3: TGTGCCAGCAGTGAAGGGCTAGCCGAGGGAAGCCCCACAGATACGCAGTATTTT.

This clonotype was detected only once. The V and J genes are TRBV27 and TRBJ1-2; 8 bases fit TRBD1. J gave up 3 bases and V 0 bases, and 9 bases lay outside the gene matches. This CDR3 has 17 residues. Germline CDR1 MNHEY, CDR2 SMNVEV (reference sequence). The DNA for the CDR3 is TGTGCCAGCAGTTTATCGTTCGGACAGGGCCGGGACTATGGCTACACCTTC. Translating gives CASSLSFGQGRDYGYTF.

This chain joins TRBV11-2 and TRBJ1-4; D is uncertain. This CDR3 comprises 15 residues. V lost 3 bases to trimming and J lost 6 bases, with 14 bases between them. Per germline, CDR1 SGHAT and CDR2 FQNNGV. The CDR3 nucleotides are TGTGCCAGCAGCTTTGCGCTTGCTCGGGATGAAAAACTGTTTTTT. Residues: CASSFALARDEKLFF.

V and J are TRBV19 and TRBJ2-6; D is ambiguous. The germline V gene has CDR1 LNHDA and CDR2 SQIVND (reference sequence). CDR3 size: 13 residues. Trimming cost V 5 bases and J 2 bases, with 4 bases left between them. The CDR3 nucleotides read TGTGCCAGTAGTCTAACTGGGGCCAACGTCCTGACTTTC. Residues: CASSLTGANVLTF.

This clonotype was detected once. The chain is built from TRBV27 and TRBJ2-7, with D unclear. Germline assignment: CDR1 MNHEY and CDR2 SMNVEV (reference sequence). Trimming shortened V by 6 bases and J by 1 base, and 16 bases separated the two germline ends. The CDR3 is made up of 15 amino acids. The CDR3: CASSIHGSGSYEQYF. The CDR3 DNA reads TGTGCCAGCAGCATCCACGGGTCCGGATCCTACGAGCAGTACTTC.

The CDR3 DNA is TGCAGTGCCCCCAAGGGTAGGGGGCTTCCAGACGAGCAGTACTTC. This sequence encodes CSAPKGRGLPDEQYF. This chain links TRBV20-1 with TRBJ2-7, with TRBD1 matching 7 bases. CDR1 is DFQATT, CDR2 SNEGSKA, per germline (reference sequence). The length of the CDR3 is 15 residues. V lost 6 bases and J lost 5; bases outside the gene matches: 16.